Described below is a single T cell receptor beta chain sequence and its context. The data were taken from a study of blood T cell repertoires in COVID-19. Using immunoSEQ multiplex PCR, the repertoire was profiled, and TCRdb retains in-frame clones only, with some absent. This sample has about 65,000 clones; under 95% occur once, and the top ten carry about 3%. The source material was peripheral blood. The clonotype was recovered from a man in his sixties or seventies with active COVID-19.

The CDR3 protein is CASSIDWGGSTDTQYF. CDR3 nucleotides: TGTGCCAGTAGTATAGACTGGGGAGGGAGCACAGATACGCAGTATTTT. The chain joins TRBV19 to TRBJ2-3, with 7 positions matching TRBD2. The CDR3 has 16 amino acids. The ends lost 0 bases at V and 0 bases at J; junction bases unmatched: 3. Germline-derived CDR1 and CDR2 are LNHDA and SQIVND (reference sequence).